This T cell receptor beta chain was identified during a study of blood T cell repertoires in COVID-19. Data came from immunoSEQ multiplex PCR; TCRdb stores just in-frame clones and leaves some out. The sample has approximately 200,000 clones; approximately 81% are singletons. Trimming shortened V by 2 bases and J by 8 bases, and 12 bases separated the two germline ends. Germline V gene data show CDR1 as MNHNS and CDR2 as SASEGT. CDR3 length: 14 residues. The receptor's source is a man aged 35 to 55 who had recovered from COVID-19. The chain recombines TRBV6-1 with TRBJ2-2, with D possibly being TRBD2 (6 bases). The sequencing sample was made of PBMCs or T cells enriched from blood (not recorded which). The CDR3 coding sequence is TGTGCCAGCAGTGAATCGGGGGTCGTTGGGGAGCTGTTTTTT. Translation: CASSESGVVGELFF.